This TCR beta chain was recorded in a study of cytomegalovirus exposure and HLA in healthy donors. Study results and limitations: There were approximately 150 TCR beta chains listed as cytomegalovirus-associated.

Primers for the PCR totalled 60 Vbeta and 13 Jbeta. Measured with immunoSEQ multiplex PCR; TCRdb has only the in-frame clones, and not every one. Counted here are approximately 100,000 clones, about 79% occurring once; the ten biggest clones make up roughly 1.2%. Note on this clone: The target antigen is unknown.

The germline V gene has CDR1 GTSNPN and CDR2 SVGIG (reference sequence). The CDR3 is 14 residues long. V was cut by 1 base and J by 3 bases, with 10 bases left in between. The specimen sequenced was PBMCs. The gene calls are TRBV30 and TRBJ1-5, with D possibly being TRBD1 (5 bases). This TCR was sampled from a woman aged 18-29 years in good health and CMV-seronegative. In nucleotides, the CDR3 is TGTGCCTGGAGTGCAGGGTTTCACAATCAGCCCCAGCATTTT. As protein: CAWSAGFHNQPQHF.